This T cell receptor beta chain was found in a study of blood T cell repertoires in COVID-19. As originally analysed: Scientists estimated how many nucleated cells there were by amplifying reference gene primers. Using immunoSEQ multiplex PCR, the repertoire was profiled, and TCRdb retains in-frame clones only, with some absent. That table gives V, J and clone size, and the DNA gave D and trimming. The data hold about 100,000 clones, with 79% observed a single time. J gave up 9 bases and V 1 base, and 8 bases lay outside the gene matches. The CDR3 runs 15 residues. Germline V gene data show CDR1 as SGHNT and CDR2 as YYREEE (reference sequence).

The sequence was collected from an elderly woman with active or convalescent COVID-19. V and J are TRBV5-4 and TRBJ2-1, with 9 nucleotides matching TRBD2. Input material: peripheral blood. CDR3 protein: CASSLLLAGAREQFF. The CDR3 DNA follows: TGTGCCAGCAGCTTGCTACTAGCGGGCGCCCGTGAGCAGTTCTTC.